Presented here are 16 T cell receptor beta chains from one specimen sequenced in a study of T cell responses to AZD1222 COVID-19 vaccine. Repertoires were generated with immunoSEQ multiplex PCR, while TCRdb's copy carries only in-frame clones and drops some. The table includes 100,000 to 150,000 clones, around 90% detected once. Specimen: peripheral blood, collected on day 0 of AZD1222 vaccination. Receptors were obtained from an adult in good health.

V and J are TRBV5-1 and TRBJ2-7; D remains unclear. V lost 1 base to trimming and J lost 1 base, with 9 bases between them. The CDR3 loop spans 14 amino acids. The germline CDR1 and CDR2 sequences are SGHRS and YFSETQ. The CDR3 bases are TGCGCCAGCAGCTTGTTATCCGAGTCCTACGAGCAGTACTTC. As protein: CASSLLSESYEQYF.

In the case of this clone: Other DNA sequences from this sample encode an identical CDR3 as well. The chain combines TRBV7-2 with TRBJ1-4; TRBD1 might be the D (5 bases). Trimming removed 1 base from V and 7 bases from J, with 10 bases in between. CDR1 is SGHTA, CDR2 FQGNSA, per germline. The length of the CDR3 is 14 residues. DNA of the CDR3: TGTGCCAGCAGCTTAGGAGGGGCCGGTGAAAAACTGTTTTTT. Protein product: CASSLGGAGEKLFF.

J is TRBJ2-3 and V is TRBV6-2 or TRBV6-3; D is possibly TRBD1 or TRBD2 (6 bases each). The germline gives CDR1 MNHEY, CDR2 SVGEGT. This CDR3 has 18 residues. The V gene lost 0 bases and the J gene lost 0 bases, with 16 bases spanning the gap. The CDR3 DNA is TGTGCCAGCAGTTACTCGGTGCGGGACACCCTTAGCACAGATACGCAGTATTTT. Encoded protein: CASSYSVRDTLSTDTQYF.

The chain joins TRBV6-5 to TRBJ1-6, with unresolved D. The ends were cut back, 0 bases at V and 8 bases at J, with 11 bases in the middle. The CDR3 contains 15 residues. CDR1 and CDR2 from the germline V gene are MNHEY and SVGAGI. CDR3 in amino acids: CASSYSGRLDSPLHF. The CDR3 bases are TGTGCCAGCAGTTACTCGGGCAGGCTCGATTCACCCCTCCACTTT.

The chain links TRBV27 to TRBJ1-5; D is possibly TRBD1 (6 bases). The V end lost 6 bases, the J end lost 0 bases, and 15 bases lay between the germline ends. The CDR3 is made up of 16 amino acids. Germline V CDR1 and CDR2: MNHEY, SMNVEV (reference sequence). The DNA for the CDR3 is TGTGCCAGCAGACCAGCGGGGGGCGATAGCAATCAGCCCCAGCATTTT. This gives the protein CASRPAGGDSNQPQHF.

Only a few counts were recorded for this clone. The V call is TRBV5-1, the J call TRBJ2-7; possible D gene TRBD1, 5 bases. Between the trimmed V and J ends, which lost 4 bases and 7 bases, there was a span of 18 bases. The CDR3 has 14 residues. Germline V gene sequence: CDR1 SGHRS, CDR2 YFSETQ. DNA of the CDR3: TGCGCCAGCAGCCCGACAGCCCGGGCCGGGGAGCAGTACTTC. It specifies CASSPTARAGEQYF.

This clone occurred once. This chain joins TRBV5-1 and TRBJ1-2, with D maybe TRBD1 (6 bases). CDR1 and CDR2 from the germline V gene are SGHRS and YFSETQ. V lost 4 bases and J 4 bases, leaving 11 bases between the germline ends. This CDR3 contains 13 residues. CDR3 loop: CASSPEGVYGYTF. The CDR3 bases are TGCGCCAGCAGCCCCGAGGGGGTCTATGGCTACACCTTC. The entire variable domain, with the rest obtained from reference TRBV5-1 and TRBJ1-2, is as follows: KAGVTQTPRYLIKTRGQQVTLSCSPISGHRSVSWYQQTPGQGLQFLFEYFSETQRNKGNFPGRFSGRQFSNSRSEMNVSTLELGDSALYLCASSPEGVYGYTFGSGTRLTVV.

V and J are TRBV12-1 and TRBJ2-1; the D call TRBD1 from the table was never checked on the DNA. TRBV12-1 is a pseudogene segment. This CDR3 region has 13 residues. CDR3 loop: CASSPQGGSEQFF. The CDR3 coding sequence is TGTGCCAGCAGCCCCCAGGGGGGTAGTGAGCAGTTCTTC.

J is TRBJ2-2 and V is TRBV10-2; D call uncertain. The CDR3 has 16 amino acids. Germline CDR1 WSHSY, CDR2 SAAADI. The V and J ends lost 0 bases and 0 bases respectively, with 8 bases between them. In DNA form, the CDR3 reads TGCGCCAGCAGTGAGTCGGGCAGAGCGAACACCGGGGAGCTGTTTTTT. This codes for CASSESGRANTGELFF.

This clone turned up a few times. The J gene is TRBJ2-7, the V gene TRBV5-1; TRBD2 might be the D (8 bases). The germline gives CDR1 SGHRS, CDR2 YFSETQ. The CDR3 runs 15 residues. Trimming pared 3 bases from V and 4 bases from J, leaving 17 bases between. In DNA form, the CDR3 reads TGCGCCAGCAGCTCCTCGGGAGGGGGCAATTACGAGCAGTACTTC. It is translated as CASSSSGGGNYEQYF.

The chain carries TRBV30 and TRBJ2-2, with TRBD1 identical over 8 bases. Germline V CDR1 and CDR2: GTSNPN, SVGIG (reference sequence). The V gene end was trimmed by 4 bases and the J gene end by 0 bases; junction bases not matched to a gene: 10. The CDR3 extends over 17 amino acids. Here the CDR3 DNA reads TGTGCCTGGAAAATGGAATGGGGACAGGCGAACACCGGGGAGCTGTTTTTT. It encodes CAWKMEWGQANTGELFF. Full variable domain (outside the CDR3, taken from reference TRBV30 and TRBJ2-2): SQTIHQWPATLVQPVGSPLSLECTVEGTSNPNLYWYRQAAGRGLQLLFYSVGIGQISSEVPQNLSASRPQDRQFILSSKKLLLSDSGFYLCAWKMEWGQANTGELFFGEGSRLTVL.

The chain is built from TRBV2 and TRBJ1-3, with D possibly matching TRBD1 (5 bases). Germline lookup yields CDR1 SNHLY and CDR2 FYNNEI. CDR3 length equals 15 residues. Trimming pared 4 bases from V and 11 bases from J, leaving 21 bases between. The DNA for the CDR3 is TGTGCCAGCAGTGTATTAGGGTTCTCCGGGGGATCCATATATTTT. Amino acid sequence: CASSVLGFSGGSIYF.

The V and J genes are TRBV7-2 and TRBJ2-2, with 7 bases that match TRBD1. V dropped 4 bases and J dropped 2; count of bases not matched to a gene: 4. Per germline, CDR1 SGHTA and CDR2 FQGNSA. The CDR3 has 15 residues. CDR3 coding DNA: TGTGCCAGCAGCTCACGACAGGGAAACACCGGGGAGCTGTTTTTT. Amino acid sequence: CASSSRQGNTGELFF.

V and J are TRBV27 and TRBJ2-3; perhaps TRBD1 as D (5 bases). This CDR3 region has 15 residues. Trimming took 4 bases from V and 1 from J, leaving 12 bases between them. Germline V lookup: CDR1 MNHEY, CDR2 SMNVEV (reference sequence). The CDR3, as DNA: TGTGCCAGCAGTTCTCGACAGTCGGGCACAGATACGCAGTATTTT. Translated: CASSSRQSGTDTQYF.

The chain has TRBV29-1 and TRBJ2-5; D unclear. Between the trimmed V and J ends, which lost 4 bases and 5 bases, there was a span of 14 bases. The CDR3 extends over 13 amino acids. From germline, CDR1 is SQVTM and CDR2 ANQGSEA. CDR3 DNA: TGCAGCGTTGTCCGGGCTGTGGGGGAGACCCAGTACTTC. Protein product: CSVVRAVGETQYF.

V and J are TRBV28 and TRBJ1-5; a possible D gene is TRBD1 (5 bases). The V gene lost 11 bases and the J gene lost 4 bases, with 12 bases spanning the gap. This CDR3 spans 12 amino acids. Per germline, CDR1 MDHEN and CDR2 SYDVKM. CDR3 sequence (DNA): TGTGCCGGGGGACGGCAGAATCAGCCCCAGCATTTT. Its translation is CAGGRQNQPQHF. Combining the CDR3 with reference TRBV28 and TRBJ1-5 gives the whole variable domain DVKVTQSSRYLVKRTGEKVFLECVQDMDHENMFWYRQDPGLGLRLIYFSYDVKMKEKGDIPEGYSVSREKKERFSLILESASTNQTSMYLCAGGRQNQPQHFGDGTRLSIL.